This TCR beta chain was recovered during a study of OX40 agonist ivuxolimab in advanced cancers. Study as a whole: Participants, approximately 80% male, averaged roughly 59 years of age, ranging from about 23 to 79. General study results and limits: At 0.1 to 3.0 mg/kg, clonal expansion of CD4+ and CD8+ blood T cells had occurred by week 6.

TCRdb's copy holds only in-frame clones and misses some; the assay was immunoSEQ multiplex PCR. The data hold roughly 69,000 clones, with roughly nine tenths observed a single time. Turning to this clone: No antigen is known for it.

CDR1 is SGHRS, CDR2 YFSETQ, per germline. The CDR3 has 16 amino acids. The germline V and J ends were trimmed by 1 base and 0 bases, with 12 bases remaining between them. The chain couples TRBV5-1 to TRBJ2-3; possibly TRBD2 for D (6 bases). This receptor was obtained from an adult with an advanced solid tumor such as melanoma, head and neck, liver or kidney cancer. Sequenced material: CD4+ or CD8+ T cells sorted from blood, taken in a trial of the OX40 agonist ivuxolimab. The CDR3 here is CASSLFGRYSTDTQYF. DNA of the CDR3: TGCGCCAGCAGCTTGTTCGGGAGATATAGCACAGATACGCAGTATTTT.